This T cell receptor (beta chain) was profiled in a study of cytomegalovirus exposure and HLA in healthy donors. PCR employed 60 Vbeta and 13 Jbeta primers. This table comes from immunoSEQ multiplex PCR, and its TCRdb copy is limited to in-frame clones, with some not included. Of about 110,000 clones listed, about 73% are singletons. About this clone: Its specificity is not known.

The ends lost 4 bases at V and 8 bases at J; junction bases unmatched: 7. Germline V gene sequence: CDR1 SGHDT, CDR2 YYEEEE. The length of the CDR3 is 13 residues. Points from the study as a whole: Association with HLA alleles at 0.05 false discovery rate was found for 16,951 TCR beta sequences in a later analysis.

The TCR was taken from a woman in her twenties or thirties in good health and CMV-seronegative. The chain carries TRBV5-6 and TRBJ2-7, with 9 bases identical to TRBD1. The material sequenced was PBMCs. The CDR3 bases are TGTGCCAGCAGCCCCGGGACAGGGATACAGCAGTACTTC. Protein: CASSPGTGIQQYF.